A single sample gave rise to the 30 T cell receptor beta chains below, sequenced in a study of T cell changes during pregnancy in multiple sclerosis. Generated by immunoSEQ multiplex PCR, the TCRdb table keeps only in-frame clones and is missing some. The sample records 45,000 or so clones, under 95% being singletons. The specimen comprised CD8+ T cells from peripheral blood mononuclear cells, sampled in the second trimester of pregnancy. The receptor set was obtained from a female donor with multiple sclerosis, enrolled in a pregnancy study.

This CDR3 reads CASSGLSGNTIYF. CDR3 bases: TGTGCCAGCAGCGGGCTCTCTGGAAACACCATATATTTT. The V call is TRBV9, the J call TRBJ1-3; D not resolved. The ends were cut back, 3 bases at V and 0 bases at J, with 4 bases in the middle. The germline V gene has CDR1 SGDLS and CDR2 YYNGEE. This CDR3 is built from 13 residues.

The rearrangement joins TRBV27 to TRBJ1-4; no clear D gene. CDR3 size: 14 residues. Trimming pared 5 bases from V and 3 bases from J, leaving 10 bases between. Germline V CDR1 and CDR2: MNHEY, SMNVEV (reference sequence). As DNA, the CDR3 is TGTGCCAGCAGTCTGGCTCGGGCTAATGAAAAACTGTTTTTT. Its protein product is CASSLARANEKLFF.

The chain is built from TRBV9 and TRBJ2-7; maybe TRBD1 (5 bases). Trimming left V 3 bases short and J 0 bases short, with 10 bases between. The length of the CDR3 is 14 residues. Germline CDR1 reads SGDLS; CDR2 reads YYNGEE. The CDR3 spells CASSADRYSYEQYF. The CDR3 DNA reads as TGTGCCAGCAGCGCCGACAGATACTCCTACGAGCAGTACTTC.

The genes are TRBV6-5 and TRBJ2-1; TRBD2 agrees at 9 bases. Losses at the gene ends were 5 bases for V and 3 bases for J; bases not matched to a gene: 2. The V gene's germline CDR1 is MNHEY and CDR2 SVGAGI. CDR3 size: 14 residues. The CDR3 sequence: CASSQRGDYNEQFF. The CDR3 nucleotides read TGTGCCAGCAGTCAGCGGGGGGACTACAATGAGCAGTTCTTC.

The chain recombines TRBV7-9 with TRBJ2-3, with D tentatively TRBD2 (6 bases). Germline V CDR1 and CDR2: SEHNR, FQNEAQ (reference sequence). The CDR3 has 18 residues. The V and J ends lost 1 base and 2 bases respectively, with 19 bases between them. The CDR3 nucleotides are TGTGCCAGCAGCTTAGGGGACCCACTAGCTAGGGTCACAGATACGCAGTATTTT. Protein product: CASSLGDPLARVTDTQYF. Supplemented by reference TRBV7-9 and TRBJ2-3, the full variable domain reads DTGVSQNPRHKITKRGQNVTFRCDPISEHNRLYWYRQTLGQGPEFLTYFQNEAQLEKSRLLSDRFSAERPKGSFSTLEIQRTEQGDSAMYLCASSLGDPLARVTDTQYFGPGTRLTVL.

The V gene is TRBV28, the J gene TRBJ1-6; no reliable D call. The germline gives CDR1 MDHEN, CDR2 SYDVKM. The CDR3 spans 12 residues. V lost 1 base to trimming and J lost 14 bases, with 9 bases between them. The DNA of the CDR3 is TGTGCCAGCAGTTTATTCGGTGATACCCTCCACTTT. Translating it yields CASSLFGDTLHF.

The rearrangement joins TRBV30 to TRBJ2-2; possible D gene TRBD2, 5 bases. The length of the CDR3 is 17 residues. Germline CDR1 is GTSNPN and CDR2 is SVGIG (reference sequence). V was clipped by 1 base and J by 0 bases, with 15 bases between them. CDR3 coding DNA: TGTGCCTGGAGTGGAGGGCTTAACAGTCCGAACACCGGGGAGCTGTTTTTT. This translates into CAWSGGLNSPNTGELFF.

A few counts support this clone. The chain uses TRBV7-2 and TRBJ1-3; 7 bases fit TRBD1. This CDR3 spans 16 amino acids. Germline V gene sequence: CDR1 SGHTA, CDR2 FQGNSA. Trimming removed 4 bases from V and 4 bases from J; junction bases left unmatched: 10. The DNA of the CDR3 is TGTGCCAGCAGCTACCCGGGACAGCCCATCGGAAACACCATATATTTT. As protein: CASSYPGQPIGNTIYF.

The rearrangement uses TRBV7-6 and TRBJ2-5, with 8 bases matching TRBD1. The germline CDR1 and CDR2 sequences are SGHVS and FNYEAQ. Germline trimming cut 5 bases from V and 5 bases from J; bases unmatched to any gene: 10. The CDR3 spans 15 residues. CDR3 DNA: TGTGCCAGCAGCCAAACGACAGGGGCTGGGGAGACCCAGTACTTC. Translation: CASSQTTGAGETQYF.

The gene calls are TRBV5-6 and TRBJ2-7; no reliable D call. Trimming took 0 bases from V and 3 from J, leaving 10 bases between them. The germline CDR1 and CDR2 sequences are SGHDT and YYEEEE. CDR3 size: 14 residues. CDR3 sequence (DNA): TGTGCCAGCAGCTTGGGTTCAGGCCACTACGAGCAGTACTTC. This codes for CASSLGSGHYEQYF. Filled out from reference TRBV5-6 and TRBJ2-7, the complete variable domain reads DAGVTQSPTHLIKTRGQQVTLRCSPKSGHDTVSWYQQALGQGPQFIFQYYEEEERQRGNFPDRFSGHQFPNYSSELNVNALLLGDSALYLCASSLGSGHYEQYFGPGTRLTVT.

The chain combines TRBV5-6 with TRBJ2-7; D is perhaps TRBD1 (6 bases). The V end lost 4 bases, the J end lost 3 bases, and 14 bases lay between the germline ends. Germline V lookup: CDR1 SGHDT, CDR2 YYEEEE. The CDR3 has 14 amino acids. The CDR3 spells CASSLGQSSYEQYF. The CDR3 region has the DNA TGTGCCAGCAGCCTAGGACAGTCAAGCTACGAGCAGTACTTC.

This sequence joins TRBV6-5 and TRBJ1-6; D unclear. The CDR3 has 15 amino acids. The V gene's germline CDR1 is MNHEY and CDR2 SVGAGI. Trimming removed 0 bases from V and 8 bases from J, with 11 bases in between. The CDR3 spells CASSYSKFSDSPLHF. The CDR3 DNA reads TGTGCCAGCAGTTACTCGAAATTTTCGGATTCACCCCTCCACTTT.

The chain joins TRBV7-3 to TRBJ2-3; 11 bases are shared with TRBD2. The germline gives CDR1 SGHTA, CDR2 FQGTGA. The CDR3 covers 15 residues. V lost 6 bases to trimming and J lost 6 bases; unmatched junction nucleotides: 8. CDR3 DNA sequence: TGTGCCAGCAGTCATAGCGGGGGGGCATCTGATACGCAGTATTTT. The encoded protein is CASSHSGGASDTQYF.

The chain is built from TRBV6-5 and TRBJ2-7; 9 nucleotides align to TRBD1. Looked up from germline, CDR1 is MNHEY and CDR2 is SVGAGI. This CDR3 comprises 14 residues. The ends lost 0 bases at V and 5 bases at J; junction bases unmatched: 2. The CDR3 DNA is TGTGCCAGCAGTTACTCGGGGGACAGGGACGAGCAGTACTTC. Protein sequence: CASSYSGDRDEQYF.

This clone is a singleton in its sample. The gene calls are TRBV6-6 and TRBJ2-2; 9 bases are shared with TRBD2. The length of the CDR3 is 16 residues. CDR1 and CDR2 (germline): MNHNY, SVGAGI (reference sequence). Germline trimming cut 5 bases from V and 0 bases from J; bases unmatched to any gene: 4. CDR3 bases: TGTGCCAGCAGTACGGGACTAGCCCCGAACACCGGGGAGCTGTTTTTT. Its protein is CASSTGLAPNTGELFF.

The chain employs TRBV5-6 and TRBJ2-5; TRBD1 matches 8 bases. The junction had 5 bases not matched to a gene; V was cut back by 4 bases and J by 0 bases. CDR3 length: 15 amino acids. Germline assignment: CDR1 SGHDT and CDR2 YYEEEE. The CDR3 region has the DNA TGTGCCAGCAGCGCGACAGGGGTGTACCAAGAGACCCAGTACTTC. Its translation: CASSATGVYQETQYF.

The chain has TRBV7-9 and TRBJ2-5; unclear D gene. Germline CDR1 SEHNR, CDR2 FQNEAQ (reference sequence). V was shortened by 0 bases and J by 2 bases, with 7 bases between the two germline ends. The CDR3 runs 14 residues. The CDR3 reads CASSLAGLQETQYF. CDR3 DNA sequence: TGTGCCAGCAGCTTAGCGGGCCTTCAAGAGACCCAGTACTTC.

The genes are TRBV7-9 and TRBJ2-7; no firm D call. Germline CDR1 SEHNR, CDR2 FQNEAQ (reference sequence). This CDR3 is 12 amino acids long. V dropped 6 bases and J dropped 4 bases, with 10 bases sitting between them. As DNA, the CDR3 is TGTGCCAGCAGAATCGATGAGTACGAGCAGTACTTC. It codes for CASRIDEYEQYF. Looking up the rest from reference TRBV7-9 and TRBJ2-7 gives the full variable domain: DTGVSQNPRHKITKRGQNVTFRCDPISEHNRLYWYRQTLGQGPEFLTYFQNEAQLEKSRLLSDRFSAERPKGSFSTLEIQRTEQGDSAMYLCASRIDEYEQYFGPGTRLTVT.

In its sample, this clone is medium-sized. This chain links TRBV4-3 with TRBJ2-6, with TRBD1 matching over 7 bases. V dropped 2 bases and J dropped 2; count of bases not matched to a gene: 3. The CDR3 has 16 amino acids. Germline V gives CDR1 LGHNA, CDR2 YSLEER. The chain's CDR3 is CASSQTQGTGANVLTF. The CDR3, as DNA: TGCGCCAGCAGCCAAACACAGGGGACTGGGGCCAACGTCCTGACTTTC.

In this sample, this clone turned up once. V gene TRBV9 combines with J gene TRBJ2-2; 8 bases map to TRBD1. The CDR3 length is 17 residues. Germline V gene lookup returns CDR1 SGDLS and CDR2 YYNGEE. V trimming: 0 bases; J trimming: 6 bases; junction bases outside the gene matches: 10. The CDR3 bases are TGTGCCAGCAGCGTAGCGTTCGGACAGGGAAAGCCCGGGGAGCTGTTTTTT. It encodes CASSVAFGQGKPGELFF.

The chain combines TRBV6-6 with TRBJ2-7, with 9 bases identical to TRBD1. Germline lookup yields CDR1 MNHNY and CDR2 SVGAGI (reference sequence). The ends lost 6 bases at V and 4 bases at J; junction bases unmatched: 7. The CDR3 is 14 amino acids. DNA for the CDR3: TGTGCCAGCAGCCCCGGGACAGGGAGTTACGAGCAGTACTTC. Its translation is CASSPGTGSYEQYF.

This chain links TRBV9 with TRBJ2-3, with TRBD2 matching 8 bases. The V segment lost 0 bases and the J segment 4 bases; nucleotides outside the gene matches: 1. CDR1 SGDLS and CDR2 YYNGEE come from the germline V gene. This CDR3 spans 14 amino acids. Here the CDR3 reads CASSVAGGADTQYF. The CDR3 coding sequence is TGTGCCAGCAGCGTAGCGGGGGGGGCAGATACGCAGTATTTT. The variable domain in full, with the rest retrieved from reference TRBV9 and TRBJ2-3, is DSGVTQTPKHLITATGQRVTLRCSPRSGDLSVYWYQQSLDQGLQFLIQYYNGEERAKGNILERFSAQQFPDLHSELNLSSLELGDSALYFCASSVAGGADTQYFGPGTRLTVL.

The V and J genes are TRBV19 and TRBJ1-2; 9 bases fit TRBD1. The CDR3 consists of 14 residues. With V trimmed by 5 bases and J by 6 bases, 7 bases remained unmatched. CDR1 and CDR2 (germline): LNHDA, SQIVND (reference sequence). Here the CDR3 DNA reads TGTGCCAGTAGTTCACCGGGACAGGGAGATGGCTACACCTTC. It codes for CASSSPGQGDGYTF. Variable domain in full (rest from reference TRBV19 and TRBJ1-2): DGGITQSPKYLFRKEGQNVTLSCEQNLNHDAMYWYRQDPGQGLRLIYYSQIVNDFQKGDIAEGYSVSREKKESFPLTVTSAQKNPTAFYLCASSSPGQGDGYTFGSGTRLTVV.

This clone showed up just once. V gene TRBV4-3 combines with J gene TRBJ1-2; the D gene is possibly TRBD1 (6 bases). CDR1 and CDR2 from the germline V gene are LGHNA and YSLEER. Trimming took off 4 bases at V and 1 base at J, with 7 bases between the two ends. The CDR3 spans 13 residues. CDR3 region: CASSPGVNYGYTF. The CDR3 DNA sequence: TGCGCCAGCAGCCCAGGGGTTAACTATGGCTACACCTTC.

This CDR3 is CASSLGQGHEQYF. The CDR3 coding sequence is TGTGCCAGTTCCCTGGGACAGGGCCACGAGCAGTACTTC. The rearrangement joins TRBV19 to TRBJ2-7, with 9 nucleotides matching TRBD1. The CDR3 contains 13 residues. The germline V gene has CDR1 LNHDA and CDR2 SQIVND (reference sequence). V was pared by 8 bases and J by 5 bases, with 7 bases of the junction left unmatched.

This clone was recorded once. The gene calls are TRBV6-1 and TRBJ1-3, with a possible D match to TRBD1 (6 bases). The germline gives CDR1 MNHNS, CDR2 SASEGT. The CDR3 runs 14 residues. V was cut by 8 bases and J by 5 bases, with 16 bases left in between. CDR3 sequence reads: CASHIDRPRNTIYF. The CDR3 bases are TGTGCCAGCCATATCGACAGGCCCCGAAACACCATATATTTT.

The V call is TRBV9, the J call TRBJ2-5; D unresolved. V was cut by 2 bases and J by 1 base, with 6 bases left in between. The V gene's germline CDR1 is SGDLS and CDR2 YYNGEE. The CDR3 extends over 13 amino acids. The CDR3 here is CASSVAAQETQYF. CDR3 coding DNA: TGTGCCAGCAGCGTGGCTGCCCAAGAGACCCAGTACTTC.

This sequence joins TRBV7-2 and TRBJ1-1; D remains unclear. The V end was cut by 1 base, the J end by 0 bases, with 9 bases between. Germline V CDR1 and CDR2: SGHTA, FQGNSA. The CDR3 contains 15 residues. The CDR3 here is CASSLVVIMNTEAFF. CDR3 nucleotide sequence: TGTGCCAGCAGCTTAGTAGTCATAATGAACACTGAAGCTTTCTTT. Looking up the rest from reference TRBV7-2 and TRBJ1-1 gives the full variable domain: GAGVSQSPSNKVTEKGKDVELRCDPISGHTALYWYRQSLGQGLEFLIYFQGNSAPDKSGLPSDRFSAERTGGSVSTLTIQRTQQEDSAVYLCASSLVVIMNTEAFFGQGTRLTVV.

For this clone: A junction boundary mismatches the germline segment, possibly from a read error. The V gene is TRBV5-5, the J gene TRBJ1-6; 8 bases fit TRBD1. Germline V gene lookup returns CDR1 SGHKS and CDR2 YYEKEE (reference sequence). The CDR3 contains 14 residues. CDR3 loop: CASSPDRVGSPFHF. For the CDR3, the DNA is TGTGCCAGCAGCCCGGACAGGGTCGGCTCACCCTTCCACTTT.

The chain employs TRBV4-3 and TRBJ1-1; 9 positions agree with TRBD1. Germline values: CDR1 LGHNA, CDR2 YSLEER. Trimming took 7 bases from V and 0 from J; bases not matched to a gene: 6. The CDR3 loop spans 15 amino acids. For the CDR3, the DNA is TGCGCCAGCACGCCGGGGACAGGGATGAACACTGAAGCTTTCTTT. Translating gives CASTPGTGMNTEAFF.